This T cell receptor beta chain was captured by sequencing in a study of read filtering for tumor transcriptome and immune sequencing. Study at large: The cohort had around 18 men and more than 13 women aged roughly 40 to 90, mean about 70 years. Transcriptome libraries were built from DNase-treated RNA. Whole-study results and caveats: This fraction held mixed bone marrow immune cells after CD138-negative sorting.

Every patient had bone marrow sampled while the disease was active. As for this clonotype: Its cognate antigen is unknown. Its ends do not fully match the called genes, so a read error is possible.

This CDR3 contains 15 residues. Per germline, CDR1 SGHRS and CDR2 YFSETQ. Molecular barcoded adaptors covering alpha/delta and beta/gamma chains were used on 400 to 450 ng RNA. TCRdb analysed the reads with MiXCR anew, one entry per CDR3 protein. Of 130,000 or so distinct CDR3 sequences in the sample, around 13% were seen once. The receptor was isolated from a donor at least 40 years old with multiple myeloma. This chain connects TRBV5-1 to TRBJ2-3; TRBD2 matches at 7 bases. Input material: a population of CD138-negative cells sorted from bone marrow. The CDR3 loop is CASSFVGGPTDTQYF. In nucleotides, the CDR3 is TGTGCCAGCAGCTTTGTGGGAGGGCCAACAGATACGCAGTATTTT.